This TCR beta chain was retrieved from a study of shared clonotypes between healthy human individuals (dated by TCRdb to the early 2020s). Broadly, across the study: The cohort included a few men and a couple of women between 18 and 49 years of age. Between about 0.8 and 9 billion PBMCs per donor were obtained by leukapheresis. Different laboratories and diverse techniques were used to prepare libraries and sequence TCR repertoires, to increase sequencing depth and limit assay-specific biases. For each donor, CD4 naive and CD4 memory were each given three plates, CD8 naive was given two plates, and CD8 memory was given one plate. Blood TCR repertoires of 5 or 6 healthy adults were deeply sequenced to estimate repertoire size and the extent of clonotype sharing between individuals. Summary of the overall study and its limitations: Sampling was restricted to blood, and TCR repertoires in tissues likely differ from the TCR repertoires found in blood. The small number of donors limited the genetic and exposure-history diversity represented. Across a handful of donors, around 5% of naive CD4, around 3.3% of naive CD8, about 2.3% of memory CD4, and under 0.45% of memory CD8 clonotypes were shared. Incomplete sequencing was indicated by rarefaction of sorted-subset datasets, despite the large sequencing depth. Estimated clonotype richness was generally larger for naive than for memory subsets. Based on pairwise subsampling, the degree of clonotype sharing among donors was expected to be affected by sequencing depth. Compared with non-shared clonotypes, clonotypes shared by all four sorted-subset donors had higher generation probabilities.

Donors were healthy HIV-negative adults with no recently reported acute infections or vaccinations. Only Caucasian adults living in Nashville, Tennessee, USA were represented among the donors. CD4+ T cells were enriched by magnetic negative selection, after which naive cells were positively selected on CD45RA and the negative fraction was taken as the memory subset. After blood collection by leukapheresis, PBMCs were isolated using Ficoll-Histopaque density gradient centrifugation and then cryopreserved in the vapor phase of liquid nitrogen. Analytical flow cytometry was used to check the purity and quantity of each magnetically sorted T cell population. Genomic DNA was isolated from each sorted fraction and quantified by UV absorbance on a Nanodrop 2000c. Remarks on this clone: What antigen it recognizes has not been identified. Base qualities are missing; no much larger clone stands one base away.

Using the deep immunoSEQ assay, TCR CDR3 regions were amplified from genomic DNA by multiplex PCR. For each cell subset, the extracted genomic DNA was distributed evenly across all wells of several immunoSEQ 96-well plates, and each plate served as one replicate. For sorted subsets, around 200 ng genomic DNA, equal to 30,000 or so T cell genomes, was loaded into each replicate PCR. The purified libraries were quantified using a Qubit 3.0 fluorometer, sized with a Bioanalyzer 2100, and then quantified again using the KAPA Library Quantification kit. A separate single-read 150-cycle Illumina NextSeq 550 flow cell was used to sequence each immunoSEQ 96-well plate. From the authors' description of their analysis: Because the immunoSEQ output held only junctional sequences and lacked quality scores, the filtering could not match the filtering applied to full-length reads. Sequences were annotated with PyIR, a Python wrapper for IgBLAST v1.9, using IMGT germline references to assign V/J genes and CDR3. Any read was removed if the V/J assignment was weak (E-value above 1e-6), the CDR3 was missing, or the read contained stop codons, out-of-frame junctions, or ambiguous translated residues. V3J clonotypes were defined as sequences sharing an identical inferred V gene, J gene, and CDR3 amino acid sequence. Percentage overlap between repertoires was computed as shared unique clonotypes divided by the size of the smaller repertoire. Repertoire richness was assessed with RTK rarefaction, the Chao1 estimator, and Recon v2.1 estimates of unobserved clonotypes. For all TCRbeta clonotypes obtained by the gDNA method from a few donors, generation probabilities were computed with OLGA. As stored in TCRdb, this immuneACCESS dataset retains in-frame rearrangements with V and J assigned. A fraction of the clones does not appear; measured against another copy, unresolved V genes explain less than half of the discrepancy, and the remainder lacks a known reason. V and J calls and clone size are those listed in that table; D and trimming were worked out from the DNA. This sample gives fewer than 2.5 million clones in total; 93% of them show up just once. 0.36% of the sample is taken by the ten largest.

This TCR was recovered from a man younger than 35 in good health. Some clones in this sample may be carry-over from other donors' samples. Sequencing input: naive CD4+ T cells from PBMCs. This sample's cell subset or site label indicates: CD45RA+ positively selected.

The DNA sequence follows: TGTGCCAGCAGTTCCCGTAGGGGCAGGAGCTTCACCTTC. Translation gives CASSSRRGRSFTF. The rearranged chain carries TRBV28 and TRBJ1-2; TRBD1 might be the D gene, on 5 matching bases. The CDR3 runs 13 amino acids, cysteine and phenylalanine included. The only DNA kept is the CDR3, 39 bases in frame from the first base. The trim is 4 bases for V and 13 bases for J, with a gap of 19 bases between the germline ends. The germline V gene sets CDR1 to MDHEN and CDR2 to SYDVKM.